Listed below are T cell receptor beta chains from one sample, sequenced in a study of Ad26.COV2.S vaccination and SARS-CoV-2 variants. Libraries were prepared by immunoSEQ multiplex PCR; TCRdb keeps only in-frame clonotypes and omits some of them. Of almost 400,000 clones in the sample, roughly 90% were seen once. The sequencing here drew on peripheral blood, taken in a trial of Ad26.COV2.S vaccine versus placebo. The receptors originated from a person between 18 and 60 years old who received the Ad26.COV2.S COVID-19 vaccine or a placebo. CDR3s include the opening cysteine and the closing phenylalanine or tryptophan. D genes are given only for firm matches. Size values are once, few and many counts, or a class for expanded clones, and some rows have none.

clone size,V gene,J gene,D gene,CDR3 DNA,CDR3 protein
-,TRBV11-2,TRBJ1-3,-,TGTGCCAGCAGCTCGAATGCGAACACCATATATTTT,CASSSNANTIYF
-,TRBV18,TRBJ1-5,TRBD1,TGTGCCAGCTCAACAGGGGGTCTGGGAAGGAACAATCAGCCCCAGCATTTT,CASSTGGLGRNNQPQHF
-,TRBV28,TRBJ1-5,-,TGTGCCAGCAGATCCACAGGGATCCATCAGCCCCAGCATTTT,CASRSTGIHQPQHF
-,TRBV18,TRBJ2-3,-,TGTGCCAGCTCACCACTCCCGGGACTGGATACAGATACGCAGTATTTT,CASSPLPGLDTDTQYF
-,TRBV6-5,TRBJ2-7,-,TGTGCCAGCAAGGGAGGACCGACTTACGAGCAGTACTTC,CASKGGPTYEQYF
once,TRBV28,TRBJ1-4,TRBD1,TGTGCCAGCAGGATTATACAGGGGGCAGGAAAACTGTTTTTT,CASRIIQGAGKLFF
-,TRBV28,TRBJ1-6,-,TGTGCCAGCAGTACTTCCGTGATTAATTCACCCCTCCACTTT,CASSTSVINSPLHF
-,TRBV19,TRBJ1-5,-,TGTGCCAGTATGTCTAGTGAGGGCTTCAATCAGCCCCAGCATTTT,CASMSSEGFNQPQHF
-,TRBV29-1,TRBJ1-1,-,TGCAGCGTTTTCGGGGCAGGGGTGAACACTGAAGCTTTCTTT,CSVFGAGVNTEAFF
-,TRBV29-1,TRBJ2-7,-,TGCAGCGCTCCGGGACTGACGTCTCCGGGCATTACGATACGCGTCTACGAGCAGTACTTC,CSAPGLTSPGITIRVYEQYF
-,TRBV10-2,TRBJ2-7,TRBD1,TGCGCCAGCAGTGAGTCGACTCGGGGACAGACAGCCTACGAGCAGTACTTC,CASSESTRGQTAYEQYF
-,TRBV29-1,TRBJ2-7,-,TGCAGCGTCACCGGGACCTCCTACGAGCAGTACTTC,CSVTGTSYEQYF
-,TRBV5-1,TRBJ2-7,TRBD2,TGCGCCAGCAGCTTGGAATTTTGGACTAGCGGGAACTACGAGCAGTACTTC,CASSLEFWTSGNYEQYF
-,TRBV9,TRBJ1-1,-,TGTGCCAGCAGCGTAGAAGGGAACACTGAAGCTTTCTTT,CASSVEGNTEAFF
-,TRBV7-2,TRBJ2-5,-,TGTGCCAGCAGCTTATCGGGCCAAGAGACCCAGTACTTC,CASSLSGQETQYF
-,TRBV7-3,TRBJ2-5,-,TGTGCCAGCAGCCAGGGGGGACTACCCGGGGCAGAGACCCAGTACTTC,CASSQGGLPGAETQYF
-,TRBV6-5,TRBJ1-2,-,TGTGCCAGCAGCTACGGGGGGTTGGATGGCTACACCTTC,CASSYGGLDGYTF
-,TRBV10-1,TRBJ2-1,-,TGCGCCAGCAGTGAGACTAGCTCTGGGGGTGAGCAGTTCTTC,CASSETSSGGEQFF
-,TRBV6-4,TRBJ1-2,-,TGTGCCAGCAGTGTTGGGGGGAACTATGGCTACACCTTC,CASSVGGNYGYTF
-,TRBV5-4,TRBJ1-1,-,TGTGCCAGCAGCGACGGAGGGTCGTACACTGAAGCTTTCTTT,CASSDGGSYTEAFF
-,TRBV29-1,TRBJ2-1,-,TGCAGCGTTGAATGGGAACAGGGTCGGTCCTACAATGAGCAGTTCTTC,CSVEWEQGRSYNEQFF
once,TRBV6-6,TRBJ2-1,TRBD1,TGTGCCAGCAGTACCGCCCGGGACAGGGGTAATGAGCAGTTCTTC,CASSTARDRGNEQFF
-,TRBV29-1,TRBJ1-2,-,TGCAGCGTTGAGAACGTACGGGGCTATGGCTACACCTTC,CSVENVRGYGYTF